This T cell receptor (beta chain) was recovered during a study of T cell responses to AZD1222 COVID-19 vaccine. Overall study: Pooling was applied to second doses at about 4 or about 12 weeks. General observations from the study: Repertoire collection took place solely once the T cell response had peaked. Across spike, vaccine-associated CD4 TCRs were found, dominant at 160-218 and 743-854. With two AZD1222 doses given, Spike-specific TCR breadth and depth both rose.

TCRdb keeps only in-frame clones here, not all; method: immunoSEQ multiplex PCR. The sample comprises 150,000 or so clones, 75% to 95% of which are singletons, and 1.8% rests with the top ten. CDR1 and CDR2 (germline): LNHNV, YYDKDF (reference sequence). Trimming removed 0 bases at V and 8 bases at J, with 7 bases between. The CDR3 runs to 12 residues. This clone was counted a single time. Its antigen remains unknown. The TCR sequence derives from an adult in good health. V usage is TRBV15 and J usage is TRBJ1-2; a possible D gene is TRBD1 (5 bases). The sequences come from peripheral blood, collected on day 0 of AZD1222 vaccination. In DNA form, the CDR3 reads TGTGCCACCAGCAGAGAGGGGGAAGGCTACACCTTC. Translating it yields CATSREGEGYTF.